A selection of T cell receptor beta chains follows, all from one sample in a study of blood T cell repertoires in COVID-19. Data came from immunoSEQ multiplex PCR; TCRdb stores just in-frame clones and leaves some out. This sample yields approximately 100,000 clones, of which about 87% are seen a single time; about 1.1% belongs to the top ten. The sequenced sample was peripheral blood. These receptors originate from a human donor in a cohort sampled during active COVID-19. Each CDR3 is given with its conserved first and last residue. D genes are given only for firm matches. Expanded clones are given a class, and other clones once, few, many or no size at all.

J gene | V gene | D gene | clone size | CDR3 protein | CDR3 DNA
TRBJ2-7 | TRBV6-6 | TRBD1 | . | CASRGQPPYYEQYF | TGTGCCAGCAGGGGACAGCCGCCGTACTACGAGCAGTACTTC
TRBJ1-2 | TRBV6-8 | . | . | CARGQTWGGYTF | TGTGCCAGGGGGCAGACATGGGGTGGCTACACCTTC
TRBJ2-1 | TRBV5-1 | TRBD2 | . | CASSLSGGLREQFF | TGCGCCAGCAGCCTTAGCGGGGGGCTAAGGGAGCAGTTCTTC
TRBJ2-3 | TRBV5-1 | . | . | CASSLSGGGAPKDTQYF | TGCGCCAGCAGCTTGTCCGGGGGTGGGGCCCCTAAAGATACGCAGTATTTT
TRBJ1-6 | TRBV6-5 | . | . | CASSYGGAYNSPLHF | TGTGCCAGCAGTTACGGAGGGGCCTATAATTCACCCCTCCACTTT
TRBJ2-3 | TRBV19 | TRBD2 | once | CASRGRGDNTQYF | TGTGCCAGTAGGGGGCGGGGGGACAATACGCAGTATTTT
TRBJ2-3 | TRBV12-5 | . | . | CASARGRGGPDTQYF | TGTGCTAGTGCCCGGGGGAGGGGGGGCCCAGATACGCAGTATTTT
TRBJ2-1 | TRBV5-1 | . | . | CASSSQPKGAEQFF | TGCGCCAGCAGCTCGCAGCCCAAGGGAGCTGAGCAGTTCTTC
TRBJ1-2 | TRBV21-1 | . | . | CASSIPEGQNYGYTF | TGTGCCAGCAGCATACCGGAGGGGCAGAACTATGGCTACACCTTC
TRBJ2-3 | TRBV5-6 | . | . | CASSLSRNPGGTDTQYF | TGTGCCAGCAGCTTGTCCCGAAACCCAGGGGGCACAGATACGCAGTATTTT
TRBJ1-1 | TRBV5-4 | . | . | CASSLAVETEAFF | TGTGCCAGCAGCTTGGCGGTAGAAACTGAAGCTTTCTTT
TRBJ2-3 | TRBV6-2/TRBV6-3 | TRBD1 | . | CASSSGQGGYTDTQYF | TGTGCCAGCAGTTCGGGACAGGGTGGATACACAGATACGCAGTATTTT
TRBJ2-6 | TRBV6-2/TRBV6-3 | TRBD1 | . | CASSQRVGINPGGQGASGANVLTF | TGTGCCAGCAGCCAACGGGTGGGGATAAACCCAGGGGGACAGGGAGCCTCTGGGGCCAACGTCCTGACTTTC
TRBJ1-5 | TRBV19 | TRBD1 | . | CASSIIRDRGPPRSSNQPQHF | TGTGCCAGTAGTATAATTCGGGACAGGGGTCCTCCACGCTCTAGCAATCAGCCCCAGCATTTT
TRBJ1-3 | TRBV4-3 | . | . | CASSQVSGLGNTIYF | TGCGCCAGCAGCCAAGTGTCAGGGTTGGGAAACACCATATATTTT
TRBJ2-7 | TRBV6-5 | . | once | CASSYSQGFYEQYF | TGTGCCAGCAGTTACTCTCAGGGTTTCTACGAGCAGTACTTC
TRBJ1-2 | TRBV9 | . | . | CASSVGGVSDYGYTF | TGTGCCAGCAGCGTAGGGGGGGTATCCGACTATGGCTACACCTTC
TRBJ2-6 | TRBV11-2 | . | . | CASSSERRVPGANVLTF | TGTGCCAGCAGCTCAGAGCGGCGAGTCCCCGGGGCCAACGTCCTGACTTTC
TRBJ2-7 | TRBV4-3 | . | . | CASSQDRDILYEQYF | TGCGCCAGCAGCCAAGATCGAGATATTCTGTACGAGCAGTACTTC
TRBJ2-3 | TRBV25-1 | . | . | CASTRTVPSTDTQYF | TGTGCCAGCACCAGGACAGTACCTAGCACAGATACGCAGTATTTT
TRBJ2-7 | TRBV28 | . | few | CASSFRGIYEQYF | TGTGCCAGCAGTTTTCGGGGGATCTACGAGCAGTACTTC
TRBJ1-1 | TRBV28 | TRBD1 | . | CASSLPGGALAEAFF | TGTGCCAGCAGTTTGCCAGGGGGCGCGTTGGCTGAAGCTTTCTTT
TRBJ2-1 | TRBV18 | . | . | CASSLTGTYNEQFF | TGTGCCAGCTCACTCACAGGGACCTACAATGAGCAGTTCTTC
TRBJ1-5 | TRBV24-1 | TRBD1 | once | CATSGTQGVGDQPQHF | TGTGCCACCAGTGGGACACAGGGGGTCGGGGATCAGCCCCAGCATTTT
TRBJ2-7 | TRBV7-2 | . | . | CASSLAFGVDEQYF | TGTGCCAGCAGCTTAGCGTTCGGGGTAGACGAGCAGTACTTC
TRBJ1-6 | TRBV30 | . | . | CAWSLARRDSPLHF | TGTGCCTGGAGTTTGGCCCGGAGAGATTCACCCCTCCACTTT
TRBJ2-2 | TRBV19 | . | . | CASSTRDRNTGELFF | TGTGCCAGTAGTACGCGGGACAGGAACACCGGGGAGCTGTTTTTT
TRBJ2-1 | TRBV28 | . | . | CASRNSLGASRTYNEQFF | TGTGCCAGCAGAAATTCGCTGGGGGCTAGCAGAACCTACAATGAGCAGTTCTTC
TRBJ1-1 | TRBV7-9 | TRBD1 | . | CASSERVGQGAPEAFF | TGTGCCAGCAGCGAGAGGGTGGGACAGGGGGCCCCTGAAGCTTTCTTT
TRBJ2-1 | TRBV2 | TRBD1 | . | CASRGQGAYNEQFF | TGTGCCAGCAGGGGACAGGGGGCATACAATGAGCAGTTCTTC
TRBJ1-2 | TRBV5-8 | . | once | CASSLSGEGYTF | TGTGCCAGCAGTTTATCAGGGGAAGGCTACACCTTC
TRBJ2-1 | TRBV9 | TRBD2 | . | CASSTSGRPLEQFF | TGTGCCAGCTCTACTAGCGGGAGGCCCCTTGAGCAGTTCTTC